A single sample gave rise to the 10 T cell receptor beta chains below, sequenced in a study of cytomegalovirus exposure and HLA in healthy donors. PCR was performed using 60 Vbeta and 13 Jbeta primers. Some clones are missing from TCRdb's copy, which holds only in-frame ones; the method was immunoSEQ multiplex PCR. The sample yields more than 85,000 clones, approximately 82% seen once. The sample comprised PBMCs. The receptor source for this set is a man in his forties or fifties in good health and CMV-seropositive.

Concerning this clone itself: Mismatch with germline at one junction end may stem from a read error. CDR3 bases: TGTGCTAGCAGCTTAGCGGGGGGGACCGGGGAGCTGTTTTTT. It is translated as CASSLAGGTGELFF. This rearrangement joins TRBV7-7 to TRBJ2-2, with 11 positions matching TRBD2. The V gene's germline CDR1 is SSHAT and CDR2 FNYEAQ (reference sequence). CDR3 length equals 14 residues. Variable domain in full (rest from reference TRBV7-7 and TRBJ2-2): GAGVSQSPRYKVTKRGQDVTLRCDPISSHATLYWYQQALGQGPEFLTYFNYEAQPDKSGLPSDRFSAERPEGSISTLTIQRTEQRDSAMYRCASSLAGGTGELFFGEGSRLTVL.

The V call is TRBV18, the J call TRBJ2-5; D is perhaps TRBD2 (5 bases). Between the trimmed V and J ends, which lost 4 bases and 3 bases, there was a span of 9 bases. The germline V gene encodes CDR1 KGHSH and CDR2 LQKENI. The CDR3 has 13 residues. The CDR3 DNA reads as TGTGCCAGCTCACATACTAGGGAAGAGACCCAGTACTTC. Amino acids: CASSHTREETQYF.

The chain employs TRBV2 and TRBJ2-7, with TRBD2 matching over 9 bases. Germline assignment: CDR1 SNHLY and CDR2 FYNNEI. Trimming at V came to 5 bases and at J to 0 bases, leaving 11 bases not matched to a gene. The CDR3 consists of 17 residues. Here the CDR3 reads CASSRIAGAVSSYEQYF. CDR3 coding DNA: TGTGCCAGCAGTCGCATAGCGGGGGCCGTAAGCTCCTACGAGCAGTACTTC.

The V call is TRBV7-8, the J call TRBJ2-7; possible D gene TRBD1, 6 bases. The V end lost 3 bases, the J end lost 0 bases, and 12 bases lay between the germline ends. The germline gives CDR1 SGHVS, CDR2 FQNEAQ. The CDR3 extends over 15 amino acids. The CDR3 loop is CASSFRDMGSYEQYF. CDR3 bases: TGTGCCAGCAGCTTCCGGGACATGGGCTCCTACGAGCAGTACTTC.

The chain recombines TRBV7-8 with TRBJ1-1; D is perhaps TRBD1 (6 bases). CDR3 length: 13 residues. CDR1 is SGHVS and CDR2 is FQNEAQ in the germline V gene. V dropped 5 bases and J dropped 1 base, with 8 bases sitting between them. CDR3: CASSEGQNTEAFF. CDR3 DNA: TGTGCCAGCAGCGAGGGACAGAACACTGAAGCTTTCTTT. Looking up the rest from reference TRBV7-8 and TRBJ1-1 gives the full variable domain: GAGVSQSPRYKVAKRGQDVALRCDPISGHVSLFWYQQALGQGPEFLTYFQNEAQLDKSGLPSDRFFAERPEGSVSTLKIQRTQQEDSAVYLCASSEGQNTEAFFGQGTRLTVV.

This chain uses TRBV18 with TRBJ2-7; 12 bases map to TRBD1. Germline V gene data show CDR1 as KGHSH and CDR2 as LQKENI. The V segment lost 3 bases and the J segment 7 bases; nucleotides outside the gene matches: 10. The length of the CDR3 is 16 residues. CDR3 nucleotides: TGTGCCAGCTCACCCTACCAGGGACAGGGGGCTCAGGAGCAGTACTTC. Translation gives CASSPYQGQGAQEQYF.

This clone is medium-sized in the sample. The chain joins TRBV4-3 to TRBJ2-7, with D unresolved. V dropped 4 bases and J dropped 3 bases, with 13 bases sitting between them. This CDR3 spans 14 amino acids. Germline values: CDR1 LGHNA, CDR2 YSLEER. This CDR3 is CASSRGSPGYEQYF. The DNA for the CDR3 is TGCGCCAGCAGCCGAGGTAGCCCTGGCTACGAGCAGTACTTC.

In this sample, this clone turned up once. The CDR3, as DNA: TGTGCCAGCAGCCTTGGCCAGGGGATACGGAACTATGGCTACACCTTC. This encodes CASSLGQGIRNYGYTF. J is TRBJ1-2 and V is TRBV5-6, with D possibly matching TRBD1 (6 bases). This CDR3 is 16 amino acids long. Trimming stripped 4 bases from V and 2 bases from J, with 18 bases between. Germline CDR1 reads SGHDT; CDR2 reads YYEEEE.

The CDR3 here is CASSATSQNTGELFF. CDR3 DNA: TGCGCCAGCAGCGCGACTAGTCAGAACACCGGGGAGCTGTTTTTT. The chain uses TRBV5-1 and TRBJ2-2, with a tentative D call TRBD2 (6 bases). Germline loops: CDR1 SGHRS, CDR2 YFSETQ. CDR3 size: 15 residues. The V and J ends lost 4 bases and 1 base respectively, with 11 bases between them.

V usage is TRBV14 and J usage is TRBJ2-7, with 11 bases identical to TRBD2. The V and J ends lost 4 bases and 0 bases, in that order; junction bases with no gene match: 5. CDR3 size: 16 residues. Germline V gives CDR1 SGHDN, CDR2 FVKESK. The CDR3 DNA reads TGTGCCAGCAGCCTGAGACTAGCGGGGTCCTCCTACGAGCAGTACTTC. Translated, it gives CASSLRLAGSSYEQYF. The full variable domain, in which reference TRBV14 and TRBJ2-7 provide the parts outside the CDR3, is EAGVTQFPSHSVIEKGQTVTLRCDPISGHDNLYWYRRVMGKEIKFLLHFVKESKQDESGMPNNRFLAERTGGTYSTLKVQPAELEDSGVYFCASSLRLAGSSYEQYFGPGTRLTVT.